These 4 T cell receptor beta chains came from one sample sequenced in a study of shared clonotypes between healthy human individuals. Sequenced by immunoSEQ multiplex PCR; TCRdb stores in-frame clones only, minus some. The table shows fewer than 1.6 million clones, with about 98.5% occurring only once. Source material: naive CD4+ T cells sorted from blood. Subset: CD45RA+ positively selected. The source is a young man in good health.

For this clone: Other DNA variants within this sample encode the same CDR3. The V and J genes are TRBV9 and TRBJ1-3; possibly TRBD1 for D (5 bases). The germline CDR1 and CDR2 sequences are SGDLS and YYNGEE. The length of the CDR3 is 15 residues. V dropped 0 bases and J dropped 4 bases, with 11 bases sitting between them. The CDR3 DNA reads as TGTGCCAGCAGCGTAGCAGGGACTGACGGAAACACCATATATTTT. It codes for CASSVAGTDGNTIYF. The complete variable domain, with remaining parts taken from reference TRBV9 and TRBJ1-3, reads DSGVTQTPKHLITATGQRVTLRCSPRSGDLSVYWYQQSLDQGLQFLIQYYNGEERAKGNILERFSAQQFPDLHSELNLSSLELGDSALYFCASSVAGTDGNTIYFGEGSWLTVV.

As to this clone: Other DNA sequences in the sample encode the same CDR3. The chain has TRBV5-1 and TRBJ2-1; perhaps TRBD1 as D (5 bases). The CDR3 consists of 13 residues. Germline CDR1 and CDR2: SGHRS and YFSETQ. Trimming stripped 4 bases from V and 5 bases from J, with 10 bases between. The CDR3 loop is CASSLDRDNEQFF. DNA of the CDR3: TGCGCCAGCAGCCTCGACAGAGACAATGAGCAGTTCTTC. The full variable domain, its missing parts supplied by reference TRBV5-1 and TRBJ2-1, is KAGVTQTPRYLIKTRGQQVTLSCSPISGHRSVSWYQQTPGQGLQFLFEYFSETQRNKGNFPGRFSGRQFSNSRSEMNVSTLELGDSALYLCASSLDRDNEQFFGPGTRLTVL.

CDR3 sequence (DNA): TGTGCCAGCAGTACCTGGGAGCGTGGACCCCACAATCAGCCCCAGCATTTT. Translated, it gives CASSTWERGPHNQPQHF. The chain recombines TRBV6-7 with TRBJ1-5, with no clear D. TRBV6-7 is flagged as an ORF with uncertain function. The CDR3 spans 17 residues. Deletions cut 5 bases from V and 3 bases from J, with 20 bases between.

The V gene is TRBV5-4, the J gene TRBJ2-5; D not certain. The CDR3 runs to 14 residues. Germline lookup yields CDR1 SGHNT and CDR2 YYREEE (reference sequence). Trimming took 1 base from V and 2 from J, leaving 9 bases between them. The CDR3 spells CASSLRRAQETQYF. The CDR3 nucleotides are TGTGCCAGCAGCTTGAGACGAGCTCAAGAGACCCAGTACTTC.